This TCR beta chain was sequenced in a study of OX40 agonist ivuxolimab in advanced cancers. Study-wide background: Patients were dosed intravenously with ivuxolimab at 0.01 to 10 mg/kg every 2 weeks. Study outcomes and limitations: CD4+ and CD8+ blood T cells expanded clonally by week 6 at 0.1 to 3.0 mg/kg.

The table came from immunoSEQ multiplex PCR; TCRdb's copy has only in-frame clones and leaves some out. The table shows roughly 68,000 clones, with approximately 90% occurring only once. Notes on this clone: Its antigen is not known.

Samples were taken at baseline and on day 1 of cycles 4 and 7. The germline V gene has CDR1 SQVTM and CDR2 ANQGSEA. This CDR3 is built from 13 residues. V lost 6 bases to trimming and J lost 7 bases; unmatched junction nucleotides: 8. This chain joins TRBV29-1 and TRBJ2-7; 11 bases line up with TRBD2. The sample was CD4+ or CD8+ T cells sorted from blood, taken in a trial of the OX40 agonist ivuxolimab. The TCR comes from an adult with an advanced solid tumor such as melanoma, head and neck, liver or kidney cancer. CDR3 protein: CSVSLIAGGEQYF. The CDR3 nucleotides read TGCAGCGTCTCGTTAATAGCGGGAGGGGAGCAGTACTTC.